This TCR beta chain was captured in a study of beta chain features in type 1 diabetes (dated by TCRdb to the late 2010s). With respect to the entire study: No differences in mean age, gender distribution, total cell number or subset yield were found between patients and healthy donors. Across all samples, 90 million to 130 million sorted cells were examined, and cell number per subset correlated strongly with RNA yield. In the study, recently diagnosed type 1 diabetes patients and matched healthy donors were compared on the TCRB repertoires of their sorted circulating CD4+ T cell subsets. Regulatory and stem cell-like memory subsets were obtained from only 8 patients and roughly eight healthy donors, while naive and central memory subsets were obtained from all 28 donors. Findings and caveats that apply to the study as a whole: A moderate but significant shortening of TCRB CDR3 length was observed in type 1 diabetes patients in all four CD4+ subsets. Because cDNA was sequenced instead of genomic DNA, activated cells with high expression could be over-represented, although the groups did not differ in activation or CD3 levels. Shorter templates might have been favored by PCR, but patient and control samples were amplified and corrected together, so both groups would have been affected equally by any skew. The naive, central memory and regulatory TCRB repertoires appeared to resemble one another more closely among patients than among healthy donors. At VDJ recombination sites, type 1 diabetes patients had fewer insertions and more deleted nucleotides, which implies abnormalities in thymic rearrangement. Because the HLA sub-analyses included only small numbers of individuals, any influence of HLA type on TCRB rearrangement was left unresolved.

The V and J ends are trimmed by 6 bases and 7 bases, leaving 15 bases between them. CDR1 LNHDA and CDR2 SQIVND are derived from the germline V gene (reference sequence). The cysteine opens and the phenylalanine closes a CDR3 of 14 amino acids. Only CDR3 DNA is held: 42 bases, read in frame from base 1. This clone occurred a few times. This clone's antigen is unknown. Base qualities are not at hand, and no much larger clone is one base apart. All of the isolated RNA was reverse transcribed with the High Capacity cDNA Reverse Transcription Kit, so expressed TCRB transcripts were sequenced. Deep immunoSEQ sequencing was performed on naive, central memory and regulatory T cell samples, with an average of roughly 3.6 million total reads per sample. Sorted cells were lysed in RLT buffer, and RNA was extracted using DNase-treated RNeasy Micro or Mini kits according to cell number. To prevent cross-contamination, each cell subset was processed individually, whereas patient and healthy donor samples were processed jointly. The immunoSEQ multiplex PCR was used to amplify TCRB sequences from cDNA, generating 87-bp fragments that spanned the CDR3 region. The amplicons were sequenced using the Illumina HiSeq platform. Processing in the source paper ran as follows. Synthetic template baselines were used to correct PCR bias computationally, reads within Hamming distance 2 were collapsed together, and singletons that could not be merged were discarded. Reads were aligned to IMGT to assign V, D and J genes, CDR3 length, and insertions or deletions at six rearrangement sites. Clonotype counts were normalized to sorted cell number within each subset before computing true diversity and Gini coefficients with the tcR R package. The overlap coefficient, calculated on TCRB nucleotide sequences, was used to quantify repertoire sharing. Drawn from immuneACCESS, this table holds only the in-frame rearrangements with V and J called that TCRdb kept. Clones are partly lost; checked studies trace under half to an unresolved V gene and leave the rest unexplained. V and J calls and clone size are those listed in that table; D and trimming were worked out from the DNA. Across this sample there are about 150,000 clones, with approximately 7.8% seen only once. Of the sample, more than 0.75% is held by the ten largest clones.

Each donor gave one peripheral blood draw, averaging roughly 100 mL, which was collected into heparinised tubes. A BD FACSAria II was used to sort naive, central memory, regulatory and stem cell-like memory CD4+ T cells with a panel that included CD45RO, CCR7, CD25, CD127, CD95 and CD27. All sorted populations exceeded 95% purity. PBMCs were isolated immediately by Lymphoprep density gradient centrifugation and stained directly without culture. So that batch effects would be minimized, each experiment stained and sorted samples in pairs, pairing one healthy donor with one patient. Source material: central memory CD4+ T cells from blood. This receptor was identified in a middle-aged woman with type 1 diabetes. This sequence uses TRBV19 and TRBJ1-4, with TRBD1 perhaps the D gene, on 6 matching bases. Here the CDR3 is given as CASRPGHSTEKLFF. The DNA is TGTGCCAGTAGACCGGGACACTCAACTGAAAAACTGTTTTTT.